Listed here are 9 T cell receptor beta chains from one sample, sequenced in a study of T cell responses to AZD1222 COVID-19 vaccine. Here immunoSEQ multiplex PCR was the method, and the copy in TCRdb shows in-frame clones only, minus some. This sample has 140,000 to 150,000 clones, with roughly nine tenths found just once. Sample: peripheral blood, taken on day 0 of AZD1222 vaccination. The source is an adult in good health.

The V and J genes are TRBV23-1 and TRBJ2-7; the D gene could be TRBD1 or TRBD2 (5 bases each). TRBV23-1 is annotated as an ORF whose role is uncertain. V lost 2 bases, J lost 2 bases, and 22 bases lay in between. The CDR3 runs 18 residues. The CDR3 region is CASSQRWGEGSLTYEQYF. The CDR3 bases are TGCGCCAGCAGTCAAAGATGGGGAGAGGGGTCCCTAACCTACGAGCAGTACTTC.

This clone appeared a few times. The CDR3 region has the DNA TGTGCCAGTAGTATCGGGCATACTAATGAAAAACTGTTTTTT. Translating it yields CASSIGHTNEKLFF. The chain recombines TRBV19 with TRBJ1-4, with D unresolved. Germline V lookup: CDR1 LNHDA, CDR2 SQIVND (reference sequence). V shed 3 bases and J shed 2 bases, with 7 bases lying between them. The CDR3 covers 14 residues.

The rearrangement joins TRBV7-2 to TRBJ2-5; D is uncertain. Germline V lookup: CDR1 SGHTA, CDR2 FQGNSA. V was shortened by 5 bases and J by 1 base, with 17 bases between the two germline ends. The CDR3 spans 16 residues. The CDR3 DNA is TGTGCCAGCAGCGCAGGTTTGTCGCGGAGCCAAGAGACCCAGTACTTC. Translated: CASSAGLSRSQETQYF.

The gene calls are TRBV5-4 and TRBJ2-7; a possible D gene is TRBD1 (5 bases). The CDR3 has 15 amino acids. Trimming shortened V by 5 bases and J by 3 bases, and 18 bases separated the two germline ends. Germline lookup yields CDR1 SGHNT and CDR2 YYREEE (reference sequence). CDR3 nucleotide sequence: TGTGCCAGCAGTCAGAGCAGAAGGGGAATCTACGAGCAGTACTTC. Amino acid sequence: CASSQSRRGIYEQYF.

The chain couples TRBV19 to TRBJ1-1, with D perhaps TRBD1 (5 bases). V shed 3 bases and J shed 4 bases, with 6 bases lying between them. This CDR3 is 12 amino acids long. Looked up from germline, CDR1 is LNHDA and CDR2 is SQIVND (reference sequence). The CDR3 region is CASSMGLTEAFF. The CDR3 bases are TGTGCCAGTAGTATGGGGCTCACTGAAGCTTTCTTT.

This clone was observed once. The CDR3 loop is CASSGASNYGYTF. The CDR3 DNA sequence: TGTGCCAGTAGTGGGGCCTCTAACTATGGCTACACCTTC. The chain has TRBV19 and TRBJ1-2; a possible D gene is TRBD1 (5 bases). Between the trimmed V and J ends, which lost 5 bases and 0 bases, there was a span of 7 bases. CDR1 is LNHDA and CDR2 is SQIVND in the germline V gene (reference sequence). The CDR3 extends over 13 amino acids. The whole variable domain, remainder taken from reference TRBV19 and TRBJ1-2, is DGGITQSPKYLFRKEGQNVTLSCEQNLNHDAMYWYRQDPGQGLRLIYYSQIVNDFQKGDIAEGYSVSREKKESFPLTVTSAQKNPTAFYLCASSGASNYGYTFGSGTRLTVV.

The rearrangement uses TRBV10-3 and TRBJ2-7; weak D call: TRBD2 (5 bases). The V end was cut by 2 bases, the J end by 13 bases, with 15 bases between. The V gene's germline CDR1 is ENHRY and CDR2 SYGVKD. This CDR3 comprises 12 residues. The CDR3 loop reads CAISEELGLHYF. CDR3 nucleotides: TGTGCCATCAGTGAGGAACTAGGCCTCCACTACTTC.

The gene calls are TRBV25-1 and TRBJ2-2; TRBD2 matches 8 bases. V trimming: 4 bases; J trimming: 1 base; junction bases outside the gene matches: 2. Germline CDR1 and CDR2: MGHDK and SYGVNS. CDR3 length: 15 residues. The CDR3 DNA is TGTGCCAGCAGTGGTCGGGGGGGGAACACCGGGGAGCTGTTTTTT. Encoded protein: CASSGRGGNTGELFF.

On this clone itself: Different DNA sequences within this sample yield the same CDR3. The chain couples TRBV5-1 to TRBJ1-1; D is unresolved. V was pared by 4 bases and J by 1 base, with 11 bases between. CDR1 is SGHRS and CDR2 is YFSETQ in the germline V gene. CDR3 size: 14 residues. This CDR3 is CASSLGPQNTEAFF. As DNA, the CDR3 is TGCGCCAGCAGCCTCGGACCCCAGAACACTGAAGCTTTCTTT.